This entry features one T cell receptor (beta chain) sequence. Its specificity is not known. The data belong to a study of cytomegalovirus exposure and HLA in healthy donors. With 60 Vbeta and 13 Jbeta primers, the PCR was carried out. Only in-frame clones appear in the TCRdb table, and some are missing; sequencing was by immunoSEQ multiplex PCR. The table includes around 50,000 clones, around 80% detected once. Germline V gene sequence: CDR1 KGHSH, CDR2 LQKENI. The V end lost 5 bases, the J end lost 3 bases, and 17 bases lay between the germline ends. This CDR3 comprises 16 residues. Overall study findings and caveats: Sequencing likely caused a cluster of highly shared sequence variants. While the bulk of TCR sequences proved rare, some public TCRs turned up in many donors. Prior analysis indicated that the majority of TCR beta V segments exhibited productivity approximately 87% or approximately 30% of the time.

This receptor was obtained from a man aged 25 to 40 in good health and CMV-seropositive. What was sequenced was PBMCs. The chain employs TRBV18 and TRBJ1-3; a weak D match, TRBD1 (6 bases). DNA of the CDR3: TGTGCCAGCTCAGCGAGCCCAGGGGTTGGTGGAAACACCATATATTTT. Amino acid sequence: CASSASPGVGGNTIYF.